A selection of T cell receptor beta chains follows, all from one sample in a study of long-term antiretroviral therapy in people with HIV. Repertoires were generated with immunoSEQ multiplex PCR, while TCRdb's copy carries only in-frame clones and drops some. The top ten clones hold 3% to 4.5% of a sample with 35,000 to 40,000 clones, around 94% of them seen once. Sequencing used unsorted PBMCs, obtained 4.1 years after starting antiretroviral therapy. Receptor source: a woman in her forties or fifties with HIV. CDR3s include the opening cysteine and the closing phenylalanine or tryptophan. The D gene is left open where the match is weak. Only part of the rows carry a size: once, few, many, or a class if the clone is expanded.

CDR3nt	CDR3aa	j_gene	abundance	v_gene	d_gene
TGTGCCAGCAGCCCGACAGGGGGGGGAGAAAAACTGTTTTTT	CASSPTGGGEKLFF	TRBJ1-4	NA	TRBV6-1	TRBD1
TGCGCCAGCAGCTTGGGTGGGACAGAAATTGGAAACACCATATATTTT	CASSLGGTEIGNTIYF	TRBJ1-3	NA	TRBV5-1	TRBD1
TGTGCCAGTAAATACCGGGAACATCAAGAGACCCAGTACTTC	CASKYREHQETQYF	TRBJ2-5	NA	TRBV2	NA
TGTGCCAGCAGTTACTCAAACGGACAGGGCTACGAGCAGTACTTC	CASSYSNGQGYEQYF	TRBJ2-7	NA	TRBV6-6	TRBD1
TGTGCCAGCAGCTTAACGGGGGACAGGGTACGTTCACCCCTCCACTTT	CASSLTGDRVRSPLHF	TRBJ1-6	NA	TRBV7-3	TRBD1
TGCAGCGTTGAAGCCTGGGACGGTGAGCAGTTCTTC	CSVEAWDGEQFF	TRBJ2-1	NA	TRBV29-1	NA
TGTGCTAGTGGTGGGGACGGAGCTAATGAAAAACTGTTTTTT	CASGGDGANEKLFF	TRBJ1-4	NA	TRBV12-5	NA
TGTGCCAGCAGCCCTGGGACAGGGGACTATGGCTACACCTTC	CASSPGTGDYGYTF	TRBJ1-2	NA	TRBV7-9	TRBD1
TGCGCCAGCAGCCAAGCGAGAGGGACTGAAGCTTTCTTT	CASSQARGTEAFF	TRBJ1-1	NA	TRBV4-1	NA
TGCAGCGTTGAAGGCGCAGTGAACACTGAAGCTTTCTTT	CSVEGAVNTEAFF	TRBJ1-1	NA	TRBV29-1	NA
TGCGCCAGCAGCCAACGGACAGGAAGCAATCAGCCCCAGCATTTT	CASSQRTGSNQPQHF	TRBJ1-5	NA	TRBV4-1	TRBD1
TGCGCCAGCAGCTTGGTATTCGAGGGGATGGATTTGGAGACCCAGTACTTC	CASSLVFEGMDLETQYF	TRBJ2-5	NA	TRBV5-1	NA
TGTGCCAGCAGCTATTCCGGGACAGGGGGCTATTTTGGAAAACTGTTTTTT	CASSYSGTGGYFGKLFF	TRBJ1-4	NA	TRBV5-6	TRBD1
TGTGCCACCAGCAGAGATTACCGGGACAGGGGAAGGCGGGTTATCCAAGAGACCCAGTACTTC	CATSRDYRDRGRRVIQETQYF	TRBJ2-5	NA	TRBV15	TRBD1
TGTGCCAGCAGTGTAGAGAAAACCCAGTACTTC	CASSVEKTQYF	TRBJ2-5	NA	TRBV6-1	NA
TGTGCCAGCAGCACGGGACCGAACACCGGGGAGCTGTTTTTT	CASSTGPNTGELFF	TRBJ2-2	NA	TRBV5-5	NA
TGCAGCGTCTCCGGCCAGGGGTATGGCTATGGCTACACCTTC	CSVSGQGYGYGYTF	TRBJ1-2	NA	TRBV29-1	NA
TGTGCCAGCAGTCAACCCCAGGGGAGGAGGACGAACACTGAAGCTTTCTTT	CASSQPQGRRTNTEAFF	TRBJ1-1	NA	TRBV28	NA
TGTGCCAGCAGCTTTATTAAGGCAGTTAGCTCCTACAATGAGCAGTTCTTC	CASSFIKAVSSYNEQFF	TRBJ2-1	NA	TRBV5-6	NA
TGCGCCAGCAGCTTCCATGGGGATGGCAATGAGCAGTTCTTC	CASSFHGDGNEQFF	TRBJ2-1	NA	TRBV5-1	NA
TGTGCCAGCAGTGTCCCCGCCGGGGAGCTGTTTTTT	CASSVPAGELFF	TRBJ2-2	NA	TRBV6-1	NA
TGCGCCAGCAGCTTGCTTTTTTTGACAGGTTCGATGGAGACCCAGTACTTC	CASSLLFLTGSMETQYF	TRBJ2-5	NA	TRBV5-1	NA
TGTGCCAGTAATTCCGGATCTTTGATGAACACTGAAGCTTTCTTT	CASNSGSLMNTEAFF	TRBJ1-1	NA	TRBV19	NA
TGCAGCGTTGCGGGCAGGGGGGGCAATCAGCCCCAGCATTTT	CSVAGRGGNQPQHF	TRBJ1-5	NA	TRBV29-1	TRBD1
TGTGCCAGCAGCTTACCGGGACCGGAATATGGCTACACCTTC	CASSLPGPEYGYTF	TRBJ1-2	NA	TRBV7-2	NA
TGTGCCTGGAGTGTCGGAGGTGAAGCTTTCTTT	CAWSVGGEAFF	TRBJ1-1	NA	TRBV30	NA
TGTGCCAGCAGCTTTTCCCTCGTTGTAGATACGCAGTATTTT	CASSFSLVVDTQYF	TRBJ2-3	NA	TRBV11-2	NA
TGTGCCAGCAACCCCAGGGGAGCCGGAAACACCATATATTTT	CASNPRGAGNTIYF	TRBJ1-3	NA	TRBV9	NA
TGTGCCAGCAGCTTACGTAGCGGGGGCCCTAGCACAGATACGCAGTATTTT	CASSLRSGGPSTDTQYF	TRBJ2-3	NA	TRBV11-2	TRBD2
TGTGCCAGTACTTCTCTCGGGGGAACTGAAGCTTTCTTT	CASTSLGGTEAFF	TRBJ1-1	NA	TRBV19	NA
TGTGCCAGCAGCTTAGCCTTAACAGGGTATGAGCAGTTCTTC	CASSLALTGYEQFF	TRBJ2-1	NA	TRBV7-2	NA
TGCGCCAGCAGTGTGAACCTTGGGGGCCAAGAGACCCAGTACTTC	CASSVNLGGQETQYF	TRBJ2-5	NA	TRBV10-1	NA
TGTGCCAGCAGCTTAAGTACCGGGGCGGCGGCCGGGGAGCTGTTTTTT	CASSLSTGAAAGELFF	TRBJ2-2	NA	TRBV11-2	NA
TGCGCCAGCAGCTTGGAGGGGGCCGGCTATGGCTACACCTTC	CASSLEGAGYGYTF	TRBJ1-2	NA	TRBV5-1	TRBD1
TGTGCCAGCAGGGCAGGGACAGGGGGGAAAGGCTACACCTTC	CASRAGTGGKGYTF	TRBJ1-2	NA	TRBV6-1	TRBD1
TGTGCCAGCAGCCCCCTGGCGGGAATCACCACAGATACGCAGTATTTT	CASSPLAGITTDTQYF	TRBJ2-3	NA	TRBV9	NA
TGTGCCAGCAGTTACTCGGGGAGGGCCTCATCGTACGAGCAGTACTTC	CASSYSGRASSYEQYF	TRBJ2-7	once	TRBV6-5	TRBD2
TGTGCCAGCAGCCCGCGCGGGACAGGGGTCGGGAATGAGCAGTTCTTC	CASSPRGTGVGNEQFF	TRBJ2-1	NA	TRBV27	TRBD1
TGTGCCAGCAGCTTAAGTATTCAAGAGACCCAGTACTTC	CASSLSIQETQYF	TRBJ2-5	once	TRBV13	NA
TGTGCCAGCAGCTTATTTCCGAGGGCCTCCGCCTCTCGGGAGACCCAGTACTTC	CASSLFPRASASRETQYF	TRBJ2-5	NA	TRBV7-2	NA
TGTGCCTGGAGTGAAGGGCAGGGGGACGGCTACACCTTC	CAWSEGQGDGYTF	TRBJ1-2	NA	TRBV30	TRBD1
TGTGCCAGCAGCTTCTCGAGCTACCAAGAGACCCAGTACTTC	CASSFSSYQETQYF	TRBJ2-5	NA	TRBV5-4	NA
TGCGCCAGCAGCACAACCGACGGCTACGAGCAGTACTTC	CASSTTDGYEQYF	TRBJ2-7	NA	TRBV4-1	NA
TGTGCCAGCAGGACTGGAAACACCATATATTTT	CASRTGNTIYF	TRBJ1-3	NA	TRBV2	NA
TGTGCCAGCAGCCCTGGGACGCCCGAGTACTTC	CASSPGTPEYF	TRBJ2-7	NA	TRBV7-9	NA
TGCAGCCCCTGGGACGGGGACACAGATACGCAGTATTTT	CSPWDGDTDTQYF	TRBJ2-3	NA	TRBV29-1	NA
TGTGCCAGTAGTATGGCTAGCGGGGGGGCCGCTGAGCAGTTCTTC	CASSMASGGAAEQFF	TRBJ2-1	NA	TRBV19	TRBD2
TGTGCCAGCAGCCCCCTGACAGGAAACACCGGGGAGCTGTTTTTT	CASSPLTGNTGELFF	TRBJ2-2	NA	TRBV9	NA
TGTGCCAGCAGTTACTCGACTACCAGAGAAGAGACCCAGTACTTC	CASSYSTTREETQYF	TRBJ2-5	once	TRBV6-5	NA
TGTGCCAGCAGTGAGAGAAACTATGGCTACACCTTC	CASSERNYGYTF	TRBJ1-2	NA	TRBV6-1	NA
TGCGCCAGCAGCCAAGATAGGGGGCCACCCTATGGCTACACCTTC	CASSQDRGPPYGYTF	TRBJ1-2	NA	TRBV4-3	TRBD1
TGTGCCACCAGCAGAGATCACCAAAGTTACGGGGATACGCAGTATTTT	CATSRDHQSYGDTQYF	TRBJ2-3	NA	TRBV15	NA
TGTGCCAGCAGCTTAGCGGGCAGAAGCAATCAGCCCCAGCATTTT	CASSLAGRSNQPQHF	TRBJ1-5	once	TRBV7-2	NA